The next 12 T cell receptor beta chains were all read from a single sample in a study of OX40 agonist ivuxolimab in advanced cancers. Using immunoSEQ multiplex PCR, the repertoire was profiled, and TCRdb retains in-frame clones only, with some absent. Of approximately 84,000 clones listed, about 93% are singletons. Specimen: CD4+ or CD8+ T cells sorted from blood, collected in a trial of the OX40 agonist ivuxolimab. These receptors all stem from an adult with an advanced solid tumor such as melanoma, head and neck, liver or kidney cancer.

The J gene is TRBJ2-1, the V gene TRBV11-2, with 7 bases that match TRBD2. Trimming removed 4 bases from V and 7 bases from J; junction bases left unmatched: 16. There are 17 residues in the CDR3. Germline CDR1 and CDR2: SGHAT and FQNNGV. In DNA, the CDR3 is TGTGCCAGCAGCTCCGTCACCTCGACCGGAGCGGGGAATGAGCAGTTCTTC. Protein: CASSSVTSTGAGNEQFF.

The chain recombines TRBV7-2 with TRBJ2-5; perhaps TRBD2 as D (6 bases). The CDR3 loop spans 14 amino acids. The V and J ends lost 5 bases and 10 bases respectively, with 20 bases between them. The germline V gene has CDR1 SGHTA and CDR2 FQGNSA. Here the CDR3 DNA reads TGTGCCAGCAGCAAGGGCGGGACCCAGGGAAACCAGTACTTC. Translating it yields CASSKGGTQGNQYF.

The chain uses TRBV13 and TRBJ2-2, with a tentative D call TRBD2 (7 bases). V lost 3 bases, J lost 6 bases, and 8 bases lay in between. In germline, CDR1 is PRHDT, CDR2 FYEKMQ (reference sequence). This CDR3 has 13 amino acids. The CDR3 reads CASSFGGPGELFF. Here the CDR3 DNA reads TGTGCCAGCAGCTTCGGGGGGCCCGGGGAGCTGTTTTTT.

This chain uses TRBV5-4 with TRBJ2-7, with TRBD1 matching over 7 bases. V was clipped by 0 bases and J by 2 bases; unmatched bases: 8. Germline V lookup: CDR1 SGHNT, CDR2 YYREEE (reference sequence). This CDR3 spans 16 amino acids. CDR3 in DNA: TGTGCCAGCAGCTTGGCTCCGGGACAGACCACCTACGAGCAGTACTTC. Residues: CASSLAPGQTTYEQYF.

The rearrangement links TRBV27 to TRBJ2-7; D may be TRBD1 or TRBD2 (7 bases each). The CDR3 is made up of 15 amino acids. CDR1 and CDR2 (germline): MNHEY, SMNVEV (reference sequence). Trimming removed 3 bases at V and 0 bases at J, with 12 bases between. CDR3 in amino acids: CASSLGGGPSYEQYF. Written as DNA, the CDR3 is TGTGCCAGCAGTTTGGGAGGGGGCCCCTCCTACGAGCAGTACTTC.

Only one count was recorded for this clone. The gene calls are TRBV7-2 and TRBJ2-2; D uncertain. Per the germline V gene, CDR1 is SGHTA and CDR2 is FQGNSA. The germline V and J ends were trimmed by 0 bases and 5 bases, with 7 bases remaining between them. The CDR3 contains 14 residues. CDR3 nucleotides: TGTGCCAGCAGCTTAGCGGCCGGGACCGGGGAGCTGTTTTTT. It yields the protein CASSLAAGTGELFF.

This sequence joins TRBV11-2 and TRBJ1-1; D gene unclear. This CDR3 contains 14 residues. V lost 3 bases, J lost 2 bases, and 10 bases lay in between. Germline loops: CDR1 SGHAT, CDR2 FQNNGV. CDR3 amino acids: CASSLGNINTEAFF. The DNA of the CDR3 is TGTGCCAGCAGCTTGGGGAATATCAACACTGAAGCTTTCTTT.

The chain recombines TRBV11-2 with TRBJ2-3; D ambiguous. Germline V gene sequence: CDR1 SGHAT, CDR2 FQNNGV. The V gene lost 5 bases and the J gene lost 0 bases, with 6 bases spanning the gap. The CDR3 runs 13 residues. The CDR3 loop reads CASSPPSTDTQYF. CDR3 bases: TGTGCCAGCAGCCCCCCGAGCACAGATACGCAGTATTTT.

As for this clone: The same CDR3 also results from other DNA sequences found in this sample. This chain links TRBV5-1 with TRBJ1-1; D unresolved. The germline V gene has CDR1 SGHRS and CDR2 YFSETQ. Trimming took off 2 bases at V and 3 bases at J, with 11 bases between the two ends. This CDR3 region has 14 residues. The CDR3 DNA is TGCGCCAGCAGCTTATGGGGTGGGGACACTGAAGCTTTCTTT. Its translation: CASSLWGGDTEAFF.

The rearrangement uses TRBV20-1 and TRBJ2-7; tentative D call: TRBD1 (6 bases). The germline V gene has CDR1 DFQATT and CDR2 SNEGSKA (reference sequence). This CDR3 is 11 amino acids long. The V end lost 6 bases, the J end lost 3 bases, and 9 bases lay between the germline ends. CDR3 loop: CSATGIYEQYF. CDR3 nucleotides: TGCAGTGCCACAGGGATCTACGAGCAGTACTTC.

The chain employs TRBV6-1 and TRBJ1-1; maybe TRBD1 (5 bases). The CDR3 loop spans 13 amino acids. Trimming removed 10 bases at V and 0 bases at J, with 12 bases between. The germline V gene has CDR1 MNHNS and CDR2 SASEGT. The CDR3 DNA is TGTGCCATTACGACAGATGTGAACACTGAAGCTTTCTTT. Translation: CAITTDVNTEAFF.

J is TRBJ2-1 and V is TRBV23-1, with D possibly matching TRBD1 (5 bases). TRBV23-1 is classed as an ORF, of uncertain function. The CDR3 length is 20 residues. V dropped 2 bases and J dropped 0 bases, with 23 bases sitting between them. The CDR3 nucleotides are TGCGCCAGCAGTCAAAAGGGGCCTAAAGGGCGGCTGAGCTCCTACAATGAGCAGTTCTTC. This translates into CASSQKGPKGRLSSYNEQFF.